One and the same sample provided the 21 T cell receptor beta chains below, sequenced in a study of blood T cell repertoires in COVID-19. Sequenced by immunoSEQ multiplex PCR; TCRdb stores in-frame clones only, minus some. The top ten clones hold about 1.6% of a sample with roughly 250,000 clones, 85% to 90% of them seen once. What was sequenced was PBMCs or T cells enriched from blood (not recorded which). These receptor sequences come from a woman aged 45 to 65 who had recovered from COVID-19.

The rearrangement joins TRBV24-1 to TRBJ2-1; 9 bases match TRBD2. Germline loops: CDR1 KGHDR, CDR2 SFDVKD. V shed 3 bases and J 0 bases; nucleotides not matched to a gene: 2. This CDR3 region has 16 residues. Here the CDR3 reads CATSDRSGSSYNEQFF. CDR3 DNA sequence: TGTGCCACCAGTGATCGTAGCGGGAGCTCCTACAATGAGCAGTTCTTC.

The genes are TRBV3-1 (or the pseudogene TRBV3-2) and TRBJ1-3; no definite D call. V lost 1 base and J 0 bases, leaving 10 bases between the germline ends. Germline-derived CDR1 and CDR2 are LGHDT and YNNKEL (reference sequence). The CDR3 covers 16 residues. The CDR3 loop reads CASSQGLRSSGNTIYF. CDR3 coding DNA: TGTGCCAGCAGCCAAGGGCTCCGTTCCTCTGGAAACACCATATATTTT.

The rearrangement links TRBV28 to TRBJ2-7; D might be TRBD1 (6 bases). The V gene's germline CDR1 is MDHEN and CDR2 SYDVKM. This CDR3 spans 15 amino acids. V was clipped by 4 bases and J by 5 bases, with 18 bases between them. CDR3 nucleotides: TGTGCCAGCAGTTCTTTTTCGCAGGGGCCCCACGAGCAGTACTTC. Translating it yields CASSSFSQGPHEQYF.

This clone occurred once. The J gene is TRBJ1-1, the V gene TRBV5-1, with D possibly TRBD1 on 6 matching bases. Germline V gene lookup returns CDR1 SGHRS and CDR2 YFSETQ. Trimming pared 3 bases from V and 2 bases from J, leaving 14 bases between. This CDR3 is 15 amino acids long. CDR3 residues: CASSSAGTPNTEAFF. The CDR3 coding sequence is TGCGCCAGCAGCTCGGCCGGGACACCTAACACTGAAGCTTTCTTT.

The chain links TRBV6-5 to TRBJ1-5; 10 bases agree with TRBD1. V was pared by 2 bases and J by 7 bases, with 5 bases of the junction left unmatched. Germline V gene sequence: CDR1 MNHEY, CDR2 SVGAGI. The CDR3 covers 15 residues. The DNA of the CDR3 is TGTGCCAGCAGTTACGCCGGGACAGGGGTACAGCCCCAGCATTTT. Protein: CASSYAGTGVQPQHF.

The J gene is TRBJ1-6, the V gene TRBV5-1; D may be TRBD1 (5 bases). The V end lost 0 bases, the J end lost 9 bases, and 13 bases lay between the germline ends. This CDR3 comprises 15 residues. Looked up from germline, CDR1 is SGHRS and CDR2 is YFSETQ. The CDR3 bases are TGCGCCAGCAGCTTGGCCGGGACTCCTAGTTCACCCCTCCACTTT. Protein: CASSLAGTPSSPLHF.

The V call is TRBV5-4, the J call TRBJ2-5; D may be TRBD1 (5 bases). In germline, CDR1 is SGHNT, CDR2 YYREEE (reference sequence). The CDR3 contains 17 residues. Trimming took 0 bases from V and 5 from J, leaving 20 bases between them. CDR3 sequence (DNA): TGTGCCAGCAGCTTGGATGGGGCAGGGTGGGTGAGTGAGACCCAGTACTTC. Translating it yields CASSLDGAGWVSETQYF.

This clone was observed once. The genes are TRBV12-3 or TRBV12-4 and TRBJ1-3; possibly TRBD1 for D (6 bases). The V and J ends lost 6 bases and 5 bases respectively, with 8 bases between them. This CDR3 has 12 amino acids. In DNA form, the CDR3 reads TGTGCCAGCAGCACAGGGAGAAACACCATATATTTT. Amino acid sequence: CASSTGRNTIYF.

The J gene is TRBJ2-7, the V gene TRBV24-1; no firm D call. The V and J ends lost 7 bases and 0 bases respectively, with 3 bases between them. There are 11 residues in the CDR3. In germline, CDR1 is KGHDR, CDR2 SFDVKD. CDR3 bases: TGTGCCACCAGCTCCTCCTACGAGCAGTACTTC. It is translated as CATSSSYEQYF.

The V call is TRBV19, the J call TRBJ1-1; unclear D gene. The CDR3 contains 11 residues. Germline-derived CDR1 and CDR2 are LNHDA and SQIVND (reference sequence). The V gene lost 6 bases and the J gene lost 8 bases, with 10 bases spanning the gap. Here the CDR3 DNA reads TGTGCCAGTAGCGCCATAGTCGAAGCTTTCTTT. It codes for CASSAIVEAFF.

The J gene is TRBJ2-1, the V gene TRBV6-5; 7 nucleotides agree with TRBD2. Germline trimming cut 2 bases from V and 4 bases from J; bases unmatched to any gene: 8. Germline values: CDR1 MNHEY, CDR2 SVGAGI. The CDR3 length is 16 residues. CDR3 sequence: CASSYRSGNTYNEQFF. The CDR3 DNA sequence: TGTGCCAGCAGTTACAGGAGCGGGAACACGTACAATGAGCAGTTCTTC.

This clone appeared a single time. The chain couples TRBV5-4 to TRBJ1-1; no clear D. CDR1 and CDR2 (germline): SGHNT, YYREEE (reference sequence). The V and J ends lost 0 bases and 5 bases respectively, with 11 bases between them. The CDR3 runs 14 residues. CDR3 sequence reads: CASSLAGVGTEAFF. DNA of the CDR3: TGTGCCAGCAGCTTGGCAGGTGTTGGGACTGAAGCTTTCTTT.

This clone was seen once. The J gene is TRBJ2-1, the V gene TRBV10-1; D is uncertain. The CDR3 runs 15 residues. Germline V gene lookup returns CDR1 WNHNN and CDR2 SYGVQD (reference sequence). Trimming took off 6 bases at V and 8 bases at J, with 20 bases between the two ends. The CDR3 sequence: CASRVLGPPSDEQFF. The CDR3 DNA is TGCGCCAGCAGGGTCCTTGGCCCTCCGTCCGATGAGCAGTTCTTC.

The genes are TRBV27 and TRBJ2-7; 7 nucleotides agree with TRBD2. Looked up from germline, CDR1 is MNHEY and CDR2 is SMNVEV (reference sequence). This CDR3 comprises 15 residues. Trimming cost V 3 bases and J 5 bases; bases outside gene matches: 10. The CDR3 DNA reads as TGTGCCAGCAGTTTCATGGGAGGGCCTGTAAACGAGCAGTACTTC. It yields the protein CASSFMGGPVNEQYF.

The chain recombines TRBV18 with TRBJ2-3, with 15 bases fitting TRBD2. CDR1 is KGHSH, CDR2 LQKENI, per germline. Trimming at V came to 6 bases and at J to 4 bases, leaving 17 bases not matched to a gene. The CDR3 runs to 20 residues. CDR3 protein: CASSRFPGTSGRSGADTQYF. CDR3 nucleotides: TGTGCCAGCTCCCGATTTCCCGGGACTAGCGGGAGGAGTGGAGCAGATACGCAGTATTTT.

V usage is TRBV9 and J usage is TRBJ1-2, with no clear D. Per the germline V gene, CDR1 is SGDLS and CDR2 is YYNGEE. V lost 2 bases to trimming and J lost 5 bases, with 7 bases between them. CDR3 length equals 12 residues. The CDR3 spells CASSVGEYGYTF. CDR3 coding DNA: TGTGCCAGCAGCGTCGGTGAATATGGCTACACCTTC.

V usage is TRBV27 and J usage is TRBJ2-1, with TRBD2 matching 7 bases. There are 16 residues in the CDR3. From germline, CDR1 is MNHEY and CDR2 SMNVEV (reference sequence). Losses at the gene ends were 0 bases for V and 0 bases for J; bases not matched to a gene: 2. The CDR3 DNA is TGTGCCAGCAGTTTATCGCCTAGCGGCTCCTACAATGAGCAGTTCTTC. This gives the protein CASSLSPSGSYNEQFF.

This rearrangement joins TRBV5-1 to TRBJ1-2; 8 positions agree with TRBD1. Germline CDR1 reads SGHRS; CDR2 reads YFSETQ. The CDR3 runs to 14 residues. Trimming cost V 6 bases and J 5 bases; bases outside gene matches: 9. The chain's CDR3 is CASKPGGGTYGYTF. The CDR3 nucleotides are TGCGCCAGCAAGCCAGGGGGCGGAACGTATGGCTACACCTTC.

The CDR3 DNA reads as TGTGCCAGCAGCTTACCGGGGGGGGCGACACAAGAGACCCAGTACTTC. Translating gives CASSLPGGATQETQYF. V usage is TRBV11-1 and J usage is TRBJ2-5, with 8 bases aligning to TRBD2. Unmatched junction bases numbered 7, after V lost 2 bases and J lost 2 bases. In germline, CDR1 is SGHAT, CDR2 FQDESV (reference sequence). The CDR3 extends over 16 amino acids.

This clone was counted a single time. The junction and the germline gene differ at one end; a read error may be behind it. This rearrangement joins TRBV7-3 to TRBJ1-2, with 9 positions matching TRBD1. Germline V CDR1 and CDR2: SGHTA, FQGTGA. This CDR3 has 14 amino acids. CDR3 in amino acids: CASSPTGGAYGYAF. CDR3 in DNA: TGTGCCAGCAGCCCTACAGGGGGCGCCTATGGCTACGCCTTC.

This clone showed up just a few times. J is TRBJ1-1 and V is TRBV11-2, with D hard to call. V gave up 3 bases and J gave up 4 bases, with 9 bases separating them. This CDR3 is built from 13 residues. Germline V gene lookup returns CDR1 SGHAT and CDR2 FQNNGV. CDR3 in DNA: TGTGCCAGCAGCTTCTCCTCGGGCACTGAAGCTTTCTTT. Residues: CASSFSSGTEAFF.